The sequence of this TCR beta chain was determined in a study of T cells after posttransplantation cyclophosphamide. Germline-derived CDR1 and CDR2 are SGDLS and YYNGEE. The CDR3 loop spans 13 amino acids. The ends were cut back, 4 bases at V and 12 bases at J, with 17 bases in the middle. Cells defined as naive were viable CD3+CD4+ or CD3+CD8+ and CCR7+CD45RA+CD45RO-CD95-CD27+CD28+. The table came from immunoSEQ multiplex PCR; TCRdb's copy has only in-frame clones and leaves some out. The repertoire includes approximately 17,000 clones, roughly 92% of them detected once, and 0.27% sits in the top ten.

The receptor's source is a woman between 50 and 59 years old in good health and a related stem cell transplant donor. Sequenced: naive CD4+ T cells sorted from blood. The rearrangement uses TRBV9 and TRBJ2-1; D might be TRBD2 (6 bases). This chain's CDR3 is CASSPPVEEGQFF. The CDR3, as DNA: TGTGCCAGCAGCCCCCCCGTGGAGGAGGGGCAGTTCTTC.